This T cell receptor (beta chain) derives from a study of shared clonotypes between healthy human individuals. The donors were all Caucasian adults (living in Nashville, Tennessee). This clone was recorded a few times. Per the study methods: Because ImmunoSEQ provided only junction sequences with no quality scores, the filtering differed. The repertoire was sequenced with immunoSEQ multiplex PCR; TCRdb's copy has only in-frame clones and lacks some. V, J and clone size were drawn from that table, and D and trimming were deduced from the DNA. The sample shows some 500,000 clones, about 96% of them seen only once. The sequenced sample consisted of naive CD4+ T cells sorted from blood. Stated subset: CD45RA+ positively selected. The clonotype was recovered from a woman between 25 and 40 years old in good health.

The CDR3 loop is CASSFRQGRTGELFF. The DNA for the CDR3 is TGTGCCAGCAGTTTCCGACAGGGGAGGACCGGGGAGCTGTTTTTT. The chain joins TRBV27 to TRBJ2-2; 8 bases align to TRBD1. Trimming took 3 bases from V and 5 from J; bases not matched to a gene: 5. The CDR3 is 15 residues long. CDR1 and CDR2 (germline): MNHEY, SMNVEV (reference sequence).